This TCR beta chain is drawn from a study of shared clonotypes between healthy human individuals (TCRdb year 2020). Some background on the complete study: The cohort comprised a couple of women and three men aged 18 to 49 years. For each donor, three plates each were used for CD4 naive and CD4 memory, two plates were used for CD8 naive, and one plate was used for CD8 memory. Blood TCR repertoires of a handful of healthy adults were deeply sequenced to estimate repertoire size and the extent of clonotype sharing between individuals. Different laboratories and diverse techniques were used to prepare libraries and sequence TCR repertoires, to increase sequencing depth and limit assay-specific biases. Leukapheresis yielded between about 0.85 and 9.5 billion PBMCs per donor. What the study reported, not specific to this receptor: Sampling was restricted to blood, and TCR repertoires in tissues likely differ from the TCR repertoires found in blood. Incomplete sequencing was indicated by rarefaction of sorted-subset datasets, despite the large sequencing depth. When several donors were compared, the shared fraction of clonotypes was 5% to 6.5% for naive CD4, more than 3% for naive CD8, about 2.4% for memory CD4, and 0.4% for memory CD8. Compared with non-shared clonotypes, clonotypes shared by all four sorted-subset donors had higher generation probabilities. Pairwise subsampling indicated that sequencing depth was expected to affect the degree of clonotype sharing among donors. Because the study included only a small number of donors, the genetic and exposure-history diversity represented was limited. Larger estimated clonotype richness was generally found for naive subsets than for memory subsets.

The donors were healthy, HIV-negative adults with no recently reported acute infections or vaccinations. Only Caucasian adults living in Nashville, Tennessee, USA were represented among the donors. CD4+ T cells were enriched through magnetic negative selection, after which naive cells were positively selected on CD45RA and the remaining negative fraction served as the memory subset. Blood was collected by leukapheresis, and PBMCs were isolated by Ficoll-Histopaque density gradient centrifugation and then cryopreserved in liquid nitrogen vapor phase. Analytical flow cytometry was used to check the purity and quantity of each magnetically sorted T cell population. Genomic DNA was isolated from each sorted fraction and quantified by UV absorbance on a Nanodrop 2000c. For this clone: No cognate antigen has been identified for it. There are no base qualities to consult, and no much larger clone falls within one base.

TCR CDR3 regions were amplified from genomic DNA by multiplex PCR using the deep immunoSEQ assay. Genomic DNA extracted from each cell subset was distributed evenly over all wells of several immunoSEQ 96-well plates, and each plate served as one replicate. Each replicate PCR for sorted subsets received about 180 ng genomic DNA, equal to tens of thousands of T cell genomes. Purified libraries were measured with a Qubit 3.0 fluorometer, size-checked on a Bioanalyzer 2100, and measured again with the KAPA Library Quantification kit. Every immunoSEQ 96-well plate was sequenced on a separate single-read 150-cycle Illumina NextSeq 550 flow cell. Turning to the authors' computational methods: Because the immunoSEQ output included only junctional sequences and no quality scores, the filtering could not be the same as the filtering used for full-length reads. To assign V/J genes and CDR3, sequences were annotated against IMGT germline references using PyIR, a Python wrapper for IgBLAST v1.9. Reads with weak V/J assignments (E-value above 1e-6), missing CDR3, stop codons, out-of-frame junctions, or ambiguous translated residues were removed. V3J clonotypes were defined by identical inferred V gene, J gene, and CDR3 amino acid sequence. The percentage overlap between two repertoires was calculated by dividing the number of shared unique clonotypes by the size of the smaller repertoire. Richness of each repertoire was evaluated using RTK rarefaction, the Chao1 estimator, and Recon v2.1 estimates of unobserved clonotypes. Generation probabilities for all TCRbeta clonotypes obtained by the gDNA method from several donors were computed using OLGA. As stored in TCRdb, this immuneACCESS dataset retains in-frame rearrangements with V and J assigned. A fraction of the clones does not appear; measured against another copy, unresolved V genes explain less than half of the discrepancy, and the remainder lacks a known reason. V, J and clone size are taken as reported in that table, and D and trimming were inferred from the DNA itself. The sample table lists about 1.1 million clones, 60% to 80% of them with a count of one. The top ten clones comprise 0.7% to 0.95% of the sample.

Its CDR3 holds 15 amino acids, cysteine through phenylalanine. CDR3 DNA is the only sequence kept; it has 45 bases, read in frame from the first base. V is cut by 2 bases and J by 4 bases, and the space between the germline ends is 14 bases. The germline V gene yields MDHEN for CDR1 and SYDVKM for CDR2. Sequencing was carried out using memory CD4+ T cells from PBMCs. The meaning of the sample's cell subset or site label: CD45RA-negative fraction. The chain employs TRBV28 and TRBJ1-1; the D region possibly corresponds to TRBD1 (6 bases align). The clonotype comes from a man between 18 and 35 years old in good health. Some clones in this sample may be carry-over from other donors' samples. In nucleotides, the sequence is TGTGCCAGCAGTTTAGGGGGGGCATTAGGCACTGAAGCTTTCTTT. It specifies CASSLGGALGTEAFF.